This TCR beta chain comes out of a study of T cell repertoires in ileal Crohn's disease. Per the germline V gene, CDR1 is MNHNY and CDR2 is SVGAGI (reference sequence). The CDR3 consists of 15 residues. The trim removed 6 bases at V and 7 bases at J, leaving 11 bases unmatched. Produced via immunoSEQ multiplex PCR; TCRdb's table is partial and in-frame only. The table has approximately 18,000 clones, more than 65% seen once; the top ten hold about 4%. The time point denotes: neoterminal ileum biopsy at postoperative endoscopy, about 6 months after surgery. This TCR derives from an adult with Crohn's disease. The chain combines TRBV6-6 with TRBJ1-5; 8 bases match TRBD1. The material sequenced was ileal tissue. For the CDR3, the DNA is TGTGCCAGCAGCCAAGCAGGGGGCAGGGCCCAGCCCCAGCATTTT. Its protein is CASSQAGGRAQPQHF.